The text below deals with one T cell receptor (beta chain). Its specificity is not known. TCRdb's copy holds only in-frame clones and misses some; the assay was immunoSEQ multiplex PCR. This table has some 400,000 clones, around nine tenths appearing once. The sample originates from a study of Ad26.COV2.S vaccination and SARS-CoV-2 variants. Study-wide background: Ad26.COV2.S was injected intramuscularly once or twice, 56 days apart. Study-level results: People who got the vaccine or the placebo had similar non-spike TCR breadth.

Specified treatment: around 19 received Ad26.COV2.S at low or high dose, single or two shots; about 5 received placebo; per-sample allocation not given. On day 63 after the first injection, vaccine and placebo recipients gave samples. Within Boston, the person who donated was an adult of 18-55 years. The vaccine antigen was prefusion-stabilized Wuhan SARS-CoV-2 spike. CDR1 is MNHEY and CDR2 is SMNVEV in the germline V gene (reference sequence). The CDR3 covers 12 residues. Trimming removed 0 bases from V and 4 bases from J, with 2 bases in between. The receptor comes from a person aged 18-60 years who received the Ad26.COV2.S COVID-19 vaccine or a placebo. The rearrangement uses TRBV27 and TRBJ2-3; D call uncertain. The specimen comprised peripheral blood, sampled in a trial of Ad26.COV2.S vaccine versus placebo. CDR3 region: CASSLSSDTQYF. CDR3 nucleotide sequence: TGTGCCAGCAGTTTATCATCAGATACGCAGTATTTT.